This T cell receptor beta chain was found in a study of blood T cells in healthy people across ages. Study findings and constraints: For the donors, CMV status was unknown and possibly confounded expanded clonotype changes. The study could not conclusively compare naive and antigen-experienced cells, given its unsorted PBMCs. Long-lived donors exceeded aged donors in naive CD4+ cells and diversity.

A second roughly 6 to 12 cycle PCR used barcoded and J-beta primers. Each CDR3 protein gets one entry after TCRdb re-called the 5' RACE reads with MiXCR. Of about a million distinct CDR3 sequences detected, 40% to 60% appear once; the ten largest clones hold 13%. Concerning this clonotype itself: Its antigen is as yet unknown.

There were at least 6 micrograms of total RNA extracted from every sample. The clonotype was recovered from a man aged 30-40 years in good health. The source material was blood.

The CDR3 here is CASITDKVVNNEQFF. The CDR3 region has the DNA TGTGCCAGCATCACCGACAAGGTCGTCAACAATGAGCAGTTCTTC. This chain uses TRBV2 with TRBJ2-1; D call uncertain. CDR1 is SNHLY, CDR2 FYNNEI, per germline. Trimming stripped 7 bases from V and 5 bases from J, with 18 bases between. This CDR3 is 15 amino acids long.